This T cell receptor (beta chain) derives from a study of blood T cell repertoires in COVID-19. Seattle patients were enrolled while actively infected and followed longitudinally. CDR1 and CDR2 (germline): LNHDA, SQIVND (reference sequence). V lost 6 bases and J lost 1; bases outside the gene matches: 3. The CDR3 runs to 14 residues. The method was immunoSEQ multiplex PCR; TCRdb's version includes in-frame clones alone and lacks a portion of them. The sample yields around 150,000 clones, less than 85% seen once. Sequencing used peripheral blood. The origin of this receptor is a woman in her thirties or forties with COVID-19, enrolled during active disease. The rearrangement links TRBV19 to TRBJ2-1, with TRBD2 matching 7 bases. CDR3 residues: CASSQRGSYNEQFF. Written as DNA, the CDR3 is TGTGCCAGTAGCCAGCGGGGATCCTACAATGAGCAGTTCTTC.